This T cell receptor beta chain derives from a study of graft-versus-host responses after intestinal transplantation. Clones were sequenced by immunoSEQ multiplex PCR, and TCRdb holds only the in-frame ones, with some missing. Here the sample spans under 150,000 clones, more than 90% being singletons. As for this clone: Its cognate antigen is unknown.

CDR1 and CDR2 from the germline V gene are MNHNS and SASEGT. Trimming took 5 bases from V and 6 from J, leaving 13 bases between them. This CDR3 comprises 13 residues. Points from the study as a whole: GvH clones appeared in recipient marrow, some first in ileum or blood. Association was observed between peak circulating GvH clone levels and early post-transplant HvG declines. Patients who carried graft-donor T cell macrochimerism also had high graft-versus-host to host-versus-graft clonal ratios in their allografts.

The receptor was isolated from a human donor who received an intestinal transplant. The starting material was unstimulated CD4+ T cells sorted from spleen or lymph node cells, obtained before intestinal transplant. The rearrangement uses TRBV6-1 and TRBJ1-2; D possibly corresponds to TRBD1 (6 bases). CDR3 nucleotides: TGTGCCAGCAGTAAAACAGGGTATAATGGCTACACCTTC. Protein sequence: CASSKTGYNGYTF.